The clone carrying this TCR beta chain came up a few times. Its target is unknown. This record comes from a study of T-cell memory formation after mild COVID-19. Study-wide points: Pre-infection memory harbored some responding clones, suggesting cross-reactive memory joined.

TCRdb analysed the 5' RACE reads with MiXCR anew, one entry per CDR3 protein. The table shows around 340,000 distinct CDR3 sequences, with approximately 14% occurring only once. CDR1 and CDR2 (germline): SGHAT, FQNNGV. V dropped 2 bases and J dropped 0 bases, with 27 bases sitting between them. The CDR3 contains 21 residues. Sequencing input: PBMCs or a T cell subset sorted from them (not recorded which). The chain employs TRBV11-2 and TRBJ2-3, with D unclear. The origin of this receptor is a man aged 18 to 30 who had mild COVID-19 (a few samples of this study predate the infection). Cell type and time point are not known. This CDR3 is CASSLSRMALGSLTSTDTQYF. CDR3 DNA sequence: TGTGCCAGCAGCTTATCGCGCATGGCACTTGGGTCCCTGACTAGCACAGATACGCAGTATTTT.